The next 25 T cell receptor beta chains were all read from a single sample in a study of patients and donors after allogeneic stem cell transplantation. A single record per CDR3 protein comes from TCRdb applying MiXCR to the RT-PCR reads. The sample includes about 57,000 distinct CDR3 sequences, approximately 12% of them seen just once. The specimen was blood, either unsorted or a sorted T cell fraction (not recorded which). The receptors were sampled from a human donor who was either an allogeneic HSCT recipient or a stem cell or donor lymphocyte infusion donor (not recorded which). It is not recorded whose cells these are; they may come from a transplant donor.

The CDR3 nucleotides read TGTGCCTGGAGGCAGGGGTCGACCTACGAGCAGTACTTC. Protein product: CAWRQGSTYEQYF. The chain joins TRBV30 to TRBJ2-7; D perhaps matches TRBD1 (6 bases). Trimming removed 3 bases at V and 2 bases at J, with 11 bases between. The CDR3 runs 13 residues. The germline V gene encodes CDR1 GTSNPN and CDR2 SVGIG (reference sequence).

This rearrangement joins TRBV29-1 to TRBJ2-2, with 7 bases aligning to TRBD2. Germline CDR1 reads SQVTM; CDR2 reads ANQGSEA. The CDR3 loop spans 16 amino acids. V dropped 1 base and J dropped 2; count of bases not matched to a gene: 7. As DNA, the CDR3 is TGCAGCGTTGAAGCCGCGTCTAGCGGTAACACCGGGGAGCTGTTTTTT. The encoded protein is CSVEAASSGNTGELFF.

This clonotype appeared many times. V and J are TRBV5-1 and TRBJ1-1; D not certain. In germline, CDR1 is SGHRS, CDR2 YFSETQ. Trimming pared 4 bases from V and 1 base from J, leaving 23 bases between. This CDR3 is built from 18 residues. For the CDR3, the DNA is TGCGCCAGCAGCCCCCTTCCGATCGGACCCGCAGGGAACACTGAAGCTTTCTTT. Its protein product is CASSPLPIGPAGNTEAFF.

J is TRBJ2-1 and V is TRBV6-5; D not resolved. In germline, CDR1 is MNHEY, CDR2 SVGAGI. The V end was cut by 8 bases, the J end by 0 bases, with 14 bases between. There are 15 residues in the CDR3. The CDR3 spells CASGLNPGSYNEQFF. The CDR3 nucleotides read TGTGCCAGCGGGCTGAACCCGGGCTCCTACAATGAGCAGTTCTTC.

There are a few counts of this clonotype. CDR3 nucleotide sequence: TGCGCCAGCAGTGGACAGTTGGAGACCCAGTACTTC. Translation: CASSGQLETQYF. The rearrangement uses TRBV5-1 and TRBJ2-5; a possible D gene is TRBD1 (6 bases). Germline loops: CDR1 SGHRS, CDR2 YFSETQ. CDR3 size: 12 residues. Between the trimmed V and J ends, which lost 5 bases and 5 bases, there was a span of 10 bases.

V is TRBV27 and J is TRBJ2-7, with D possibly being TRBD1 (5 bases). CDR1 is MNHEY and CDR2 is SMNVEV in the germline V gene (reference sequence). CDR3 length equals 12 residues. Between the trimmed V and J ends, which lost 2 bases and 3 bases, there was a span of 5 bases. The CDR3 DNA reads TGTGCCAGCAGTTTACAGGGCTACGAGCAGTACTTC. It yields the protein CASSLQGYEQYF.

The chain employs TRBV29-1 and TRBJ1-2; D not resolved. Germline CDR1 and CDR2: SQVTM and ANQGSEA. The V end lost 0 bases, the J end lost 2 bases, and 4 bases lay between the germline ends. The CDR3 consists of 12 residues. The CDR3 here is CSVEDGNYGYTF. CDR3 nucleotide sequence: TGCAGCGTTGAAGACGGCAACTATGGCTACACCTTC.

This clonotype was seen a handful of times. J is TRBJ2-2 and V is TRBV7-3; D not certain. Trimming pared 4 bases from V and 0 bases from J, leaving 12 bases between. Germline V gives CDR1 SGHTA, CDR2 FQGTGA. This CDR3 spans 16 amino acids. CDR3 protein: CASSYHRTSNTGELFF. The CDR3 region has the DNA TGTGCCAGCAGCTACCACCGAACTTCGAACACCGGGGAGCTGTTTTTT.

This clonotype showed up just a few times. The chain has TRBV5-1 and TRBJ2-2; 9 nucleotides align to TRBD1. This CDR3 contains 15 residues. CDR1 and CDR2 from the germline V gene are SGHRS and YFSETQ. The V segment lost 5 bases and the J segment 2 bases; nucleotides outside the gene matches: 4. The CDR3 here is CASRSTGGNTGELFF. For the CDR3, the DNA is TGCGCCAGCAGATCTACAGGGGGCAACACCGGGGAGCTGTTTTTT.

This clonotype was found many times. The chain carries TRBV29-1 and TRBJ2-2, with TRBD1 identical over 7 bases. This CDR3 has 13 residues. After removal of 7 bases from V and 1 base from J, the junction contained 3 bases not matched to a gene. Germline V gene lookup returns CDR1 SQVTM and CDR2 ANQGSEA. CDR3 amino acids: CSADRENTGELFF. DNA for the CDR3: TGCAGCGCCGACAGGGAGAACACCGGGGAGCTGTTTTTT.

The V call is TRBV7-8, the J call TRBJ2-5; D is unclear. Germline V gives CDR1 SGHVS, CDR2 FQNEAQ. V dropped 2 bases and J dropped 2 bases, with 12 bases sitting between them. The CDR3 covers 15 residues. CDR3 DNA: TGTGCCAGCAGCTTAAGTACTGGCGAACAAGAGACCCAGTACTTC. Protein sequence: CASSLSTGEQETQYF.

Of note for this clonotype: This could be a read error, since a much larger clone is one nucleotide away. V and J are TRBV7-3 and TRBJ1-1; D perhaps matches TRBD1 (5 bases). Germline CDR1 is SGHTA and CDR2 is FQGTGA. This CDR3 has 17 residues. CDR3 DNA: TGTGTCAGCAGCTTAAAGCCGCCGAGACAGTGGGGCACTGAAGCTTTCTTT. Amino acids: CVSSLKPPRQWGTEAFF.

This clonotype was seen only a few times. V usage is TRBV5-1 and J usage is TRBJ2-7; possible D gene TRBD2, 6 bases. V was shortened by 0 bases and J by 9 bases, with 22 bases between the two germline ends. The germline CDR1 and CDR2 sequences are SGHRS and YFSETQ. The CDR3 has 16 residues. The CDR3 DNA follows: TGCGCCAGCAGCTTGGTTCGGGTCGGCGGGGACGCGGGGCAGTACTTC. This sequence encodes CASSLVRVGGDAGQYF.

DNA for the CDR3: TGCAGCGTTCCCCCTCGGGACAGGGCTCTCAATGAGCAGTTCTTC. Amino acid sequence: CSVPPRDRALNEQFF. The chain joins TRBV29-1 to TRBJ2-1, with 9 nucleotides matching TRBD1. V lost 5 bases, J lost 6 bases, and 11 bases stayed unmatched. Germline-derived CDR1 and CDR2 are SQVTM and ANQGSEA. The length of the CDR3 is 15 residues.

This clonotype was counted ten times or more. The chain uses TRBV27 and TRBJ2-7, with TRBD2 matching 7 bases. The CDR3 has 13 amino acids. The V gene end was trimmed by 8 bases and the J gene end by 0 bases; junction bases not matched to a gene: 4. CDR1 and CDR2 from the germline V gene are MNHEY and SMNVEV (reference sequence). CDR3: CASGLADSYEQYF. CDR3 DNA: TGTGCCAGCGGCCTAGCGGACTCCTACGAGCAGTACTTC.

V usage is TRBV7-9 and J usage is TRBJ2-7; tentative D call: TRBD1 (6 bases). This CDR3 region has 15 residues. Trimming took 5 bases from V and 2 from J, leaving 16 bases between them. Germline V gives CDR1 SEHNR, CDR2 FQNEAQ (reference sequence). Here the CDR3 DNA reads TGTGCCAGCAGCCAACAGGGTTTTCCCCCCTACGAGCAGTACTTC. Protein sequence: CASSQQGFPPYEQYF.

This clonotype has ten or more counts. The gene calls are TRBV12-3 or TRBV12-4 and TRBJ1-4; D might be TRBD1 (5 bases). Trimming took 5 bases from V and 4 from J, leaving 11 bases between them. CDR3 length: 14 residues. The CDR3 DNA sequence: TGTGCCAGCAGTCCGGGACCGATTAATGAAAAACTGTTTTTT. Protein: CASSPGPINEKLFF.

This clonotype was observed a few times. The chain uses TRBV24-1 and TRBJ2-7; the D is unclear. The CDR3 extends over 13 amino acids. Germline CDR1 and CDR2: KGHDR and SFDVKD. V was shortened by 4 bases and J by 4 bases, with 10 bases between the two germline ends. The CDR3 bases are TGTGCCACCAGTGAAACGACCGGGTACGAGCAGTACTTC. This codes for CATSETTGYEQYF.

This clonotype was seen a handful of times. V usage is TRBV5-1 and J usage is TRBJ2-7; D is uncertain. Per germline, CDR1 SGHRS and CDR2 YFSETQ. The CDR3 loop spans 13 amino acids. The germline V and J ends were trimmed by 0 bases and 7 bases, with 11 bases remaining between them. The CDR3 sequence is CASSLAEGWEQYF. The CDR3 DNA follows: TGCGCCAGCAGCTTGGCCGAAGGCTGGGAGCAGTACTTC.

This sequence joins TRBV6-6 and TRBJ2-1, with D possibly being TRBD2 (6 bases). Trimming stripped 7 bases from V and 5 bases from J, with 24 bases between. CDR3 size: 17 residues. Germline values: CDR1 MNHNY, CDR2 SVGAGI (reference sequence). The CDR3 loop reads CASTLLRGKLTNNEQFF. For the CDR3, the DNA is TGTGCCAGCACCCTTCTCCGGGGGAAGTTGACGAACAATGAGCAGTTCTTC.

This clonotype was found a few times. The chain employs TRBV7-8 and TRBJ2-5; TRBD2 matches at 8 bases. V was clipped by 1 base and J by 4 bases; unmatched bases: 11. The CDR3 has 17 amino acids. The germline V gene encodes CDR1 SGHVS and CDR2 FQNEAQ. The CDR3 DNA is TGTGCCAGCAGCTTAGATCCCTCCTTAGCGGGACGAGAGACCCAGTACTTC. It is translated as CASSLDPSLAGRETQYF.

This clonotype was counted only a few times. This sequence joins TRBV6-4 and TRBJ2-6, with D uncertain. The CDR3 is 16 amino acids. The ends were cut back, 0 bases at V and 0 bases at J, with 6 bases in the middle. Germline loops: CDR1 MRHNA, CDR2 SNTAGT. The CDR3 here is CASSDSGNSGANVLTF. CDR3 bases: TGTGCCAGCAGTGACTCGGGAAACTCTGGGGCCAACGTCCTGACTTTC.

The table lists this clonotype with a few counts. The V and J genes are TRBV9 and TRBJ2-1, with 14 bases aligning to TRBD2. The CDR3 has 17 residues. After removal of 4 bases from V and 5 bases from J, the junction contained 8 bases not matched to a gene. Germline CDR1 is SGDLS and CDR2 is YYNGEE. This CDR3 is CASSTLRGLAGDNEQFF. CDR3 nucleotide sequence: TGTGCCAGCAGCACCCTACGGGGACTAGCGGGAGACAATGAGCAGTTCTTC.

This sequence joins TRBV12-3 or TRBV12-4 and TRBJ2-7; TRBD1 agrees at 9 bases. Trimming at V came to 5 bases and at J to 2 bases, leaving 4 bases not matched to a gene. The CDR3 covers 14 residues. The CDR3 protein is CASSTGQGPYEQYF. CDR3 DNA sequence: TGTGCCAGCAGTACCGGACAGGGGCCCTACGAGCAGTACTTC.

In this sample, this clonotype turned up a few times. The J gene is TRBJ1-4, the V gene TRBV7-9, with TRBD1 matching over 7 bases. The V gene end was trimmed by 5 bases and the J gene end by 4 bases; junction bases not matched to a gene: 10. Germline V gene data show CDR1 as SEHNR and CDR2 as FQNEAQ (reference sequence). The CDR3 has 16 residues. In DNA, the CDR3 is TGTGCCAGCAGCCGAGAAATACAGGGGATTAATGAAAAACTGTTTTTT. This gives the protein CASSREIQGINEKLFF.